Listed below are T cell receptor beta chains from one sample, sequenced in a study of glioma-infiltrating T cells. Each CDR3 protein is one row after TCRdb ran MiXCR on the multiplex PCR reads. The data contain roughly 130,000 distinct CDR3 sequences, approximately 26% of them singletons. Material: glioma tissue, nonneoplastic brain tissue, or PBMCs (not recorded which). Receptors were obtained from a human donor with low-grade glioma or glioblastoma, undergoing nonglioma brain surgery, or in good health (not recorded which). Each CDR3 is given with its conserved first and last residue. A D gene is named only where the DNA matches it firmly. Some rows have no size entry. The others give once, few or many, or a class for an expanded clone.

V gene: TRBV7-9; D gene: TRBD1; J gene: TRBJ1-5; clone size: NA; CDR3 protein: CASSPEQGADQPQHF; CDR3 DNA: TGTGCCAGCAGCCCTGAGCAGGGGGCCGATCAGCCCCAGCATTTT
V gene: TRBV2; D gene: NA; J gene: TRBJ2-2; clone size: NA; CDR3 protein: CASSELANTGELFF; CDR3 DNA: TGTGCCAGCAGTGAATTGGCGAACACCGGGGAGCTGTTTTTT
V gene: TRBV18; D gene: TRBD1; J gene: TRBJ1-4; clone size: NA; CDR3 protein: CASSREGGYEKLFF; CDR3 DNA: TGTGCCAGCTCACGAGAAGGGGGCTACGAAAAACTGTTTTTT
V gene: TRBV6-6; D gene: TRBD1; J gene: TRBJ1-1; clone size: NA; CDR3 protein: CASSYEVIRGGTEAFF; CDR3 DNA: TGTGCCAGCAGTTACGAGGTCATCAGGGGGGGAACTGAAGCTTTCTTT
V gene: TRBV2; D gene: NA; J gene: TRBJ1-1; clone size: NA; CDR3 protein: CASSEPAEVTEAFF; CDR3 DNA: TGTGCCAGCAGTGAACCAGCCGAGGTCACTGAAGCTTTCTTT
V gene: TRBV11-2; D gene: NA; J gene: TRBJ2-1; clone size: many; CDR3 protein: CASSQSLGSYNEQFF; CDR3 DNA: TGTGCCAGCAGCCAGTCCCTTGGGTCCTACAATGAGCAGTTCTTC
V gene: TRBV28; D gene: NA; J gene: TRBJ1-3; clone size: many; CDR3 protein: CASSFGGGRIGNTIYF; CDR3 DNA: TGTGCCAGCAGTTTCGGAGGGGGGCGCATTGGAAACACCATATATTTT
V gene: TRBV27; D gene: NA; J gene: TRBJ2-3; clone size: many; CDR3 protein: CASSFTGQITDTQYF; CDR3 DNA: TGTGCCAGCAGTTTTACGGGACAAATCACAGATACGCAGTATTTT
V gene: TRBV29-1; D gene: NA; J gene: TRBJ1-1; clone size: NA; CDR3 protein: CSVWHTEAFF; CDR3 DNA: TGCAGCGTTTGGCACACTGAAGCTTTCTTT
V gene: TRBV4-1; D gene: NA; J gene: TRBJ2-3; clone size: few; CDR3 protein: CASSQDGTNTDTQYF; CDR3 DNA: TGCGCCAGCAGCCAAGACGGGACCAACACAGATACGCAGTATTTT
V gene: TRBV7-9; D gene: NA; J gene: TRBJ2-5; clone size: few; CDR3 protein: CASSSRAIEETQYF; CDR3 DNA: TGTGCCAGCAGCAGCCGGGCCATAGAGGAGACCCAGTACTTC
V gene: TRBV4-2; D gene: NA; J gene: TRBJ2-4; clone size: NA; CDR3 protein: CASSQVQPAENIQYF; CDR3 DNA: TGTGCCAGCAGCCAAGTACAGCCAGCCGAAAACATTCAGTACTTC
V gene: TRBV20-1; D gene: TRBD1; J gene: TRBJ1-6; clone size: many; CDR3 protein: CSASSGTGGSPLHF; CDR3 DNA: TGCAGTGCTAGCAGCGGGACAGGGGGCTCACCCCTCCACTTT
V gene: TRBV6-1; D gene: NA; J gene: TRBJ1-2; clone size: many; CDR3 protein: CASSKEGNGYTF; CDR3 DNA: TGTGCCAGCAGCAAAGAGGGAAATGGCTACACCTTC
V gene: TRBV12-5; D gene: NA; J gene: TRBJ2-5; clone size: NA; CDR3 protein: CASGLAPSETQYF; CDR3 DNA: TGTGCTAGTGGTTTGGCCCCCTCGGAGACCCAGTACTTC
V gene: TRBV4-1; D gene: NA; J gene: TRBJ1-5; clone size: NA; CDR3 protein: CASSQVPGTHSNQPQHF; CDR3 DNA: TGCGCCAGCAGCCAAGTTCCGGGGACCCATAGCAATCAGCCCCAGCATTTT
V gene: TRBV20-1; D gene: TRBD2; J gene: TRBJ2-5; clone size: NA; CDR3 protein: CSAGSTGREETQYF; CDR3 DNA: TGCAGTGCTGGTTCTACCGGGAGGGAAGAGACCCAGTACTTC
V gene: TRBV20-1; D gene: NA; J gene: TRBJ1-2; clone size: NA; CDR3 protein: CSANPSGPGRGYTF; CDR3 DNA: TGCAGTGCTAACCCGTCGGGCCCCGGGAGAGGCTACACCTTC
V gene: TRBV12-3/TRBV12-4; D gene: NA; J gene: TRBJ1-2; clone size: NA; CDR3 protein: CASSSDPGILYGYTF; CDR3 DNA: TGTGCCAGCAGTTCAGATCCAGGGATTCTCTATGGCTACACCTTC
V gene: TRBV4-2; D gene: NA; J gene: TRBJ2-1; clone size: NA; CDR3 protein: CASSQGTTPSEQFF; CDR3 DNA: TGTGCCAGCAGCCAAGGGACTACCCCAAGCGAGCAGTTCTTC
V gene: TRBV18; D gene: NA; J gene: TRBJ1-1; clone size: few; CDR3 protein: CASSTTYTEAFF; CDR3 DNA: TGTGCCAGCTCAACGACTTACACTGAAGCTTTCTTT
V gene: TRBV7-2; D gene: TRBD2; J gene: TRBJ2-5; clone size: few; CDR3 protein: CASSPRLATETQYF; CDR3 DNA: TGTGCCAGCAGCCCAAGACTAGCGACGGAGACCCAGTACTTC
V gene: TRBV11-2; D gene: NA; J gene: TRBJ1-1; clone size: NA; CDR3 protein: CASSHSLRNTEAFF; CDR3 DNA: TGTGCCAGCAGCCACTCCCTCCGGAACACTGAAGCTTTCTTT
V gene: TRBV7-2; D gene: TRBD2; J gene: TRBJ2-2; clone size: few; CDR3 protein: CASSRRRGGNTGELFF; CDR3 DNA: TGTGCCAGCAGCCGGAGGCGGGGGGGTAACACCGGGGAGCTGTTTTTT
V gene: TRBV2; D gene: NA; J gene: TRBJ1-5; clone size: few; CDR3 protein: CASRQFGNQPQHF; CDR3 DNA: TGTGCCAGCAGACAGTTCGGCAATCAGCCCCAGCATTTT
V gene: TRBV7-2; D gene: NA; J gene: TRBJ1-1; clone size: NA; CDR3 protein: CASSLSTSTLEPFF; CDR3 DNA: TGTGCCAGCAGCTTATCGACATCGACCCTTGAACCTTTCTTT